This TCR beta chain was sequenced for a study of graft-versus-host responses after intestinal transplantation (dated by TCRdb to the early 2020s). In the study overall: The transplants that recipients received were multivisceral, liver-intestinal, or isolated intestinal. Every recipient was given anti-thymocyte globulin induction, followed by approximately three years of maintenance tacrolimus and steroids. Bulk TCR-beta CDR3 sequencing was used to track graft-versus-host and host-versus-graft alloreactive T cell clones in the graft, circulation and bone marrow after intestinal transplantation. To identify alloreactive clones, pre-transplant mixed lymphocyte reaction products were sequenced and then compared with unstimulated pre-transplant donor and recipient T cells. The cohort enrolled some 23 intestinal transplant recipients including one retransplant, and a few patients lacking pretransplant specimens were excluded. A peak of at least 4% donor T cells among recipient peripheral blood mononuclear cells was the definition used for donor T cell macrochimerism. Samples from a few later patients were sequenced in-house on an Illumina MiSeq with MiXCR processing rather than by the commercial service.

V and J are truncated by 3 bases and 8 bases respectively, leaving an intervening sequence of 14 bases. Looking up the germline V gene yields CDR1 ENHRY and CDR2 SYGVKD. The CDR3 sequence holds 14 residues, the cysteine and phenylalanine included. The kept DNA is CDR3 alone, 42 bases in frame from the first base. Overall study results and their limits: Patients with donor T cell macrochimerism had high GvH to HvG T cell clonal ratios in their allografts. Conclusions were limited by the relatively low number and heterogeneity of intestinal transplant patients. Early after transplant, declines in HvG clones were associated with peak levels of circulating GvH clones. GvH clones turned up in recipient bone marrow, with some appearing earlier in ileal mucosa or blood, a pattern consistent with an intestinal mucosal origin.

The library was generated by the immunoSEQ multiplex PCR assay. For most patients, genomic DNA was isolated with the Qiagen DNeasy Blood and Tissue Kit and sent frozen to Adaptive Biotechnologies for TCR sequencing. Adaptive Biotechnologies carried out high-throughput TCR-beta CDR3 sequencing of genomic DNA for most patients. Concerning the study's data processing: Adaptive's ImmunoSEQ software supplied the TCR sequencing data for around 19 patients, while MiXCR and VDJtools were used to process three other patients. CD4 versus CD8 sorting errors were corrected by removing sequences found in both subsets at a frequency ratio below 5:1. CDR3 nucleotide sequences shared between donor and recipient were removed because the origin of such sequences could not be assigned. To count as alloreactive, a clone needed at least 2-fold expansion over unstimulated cells and a minimum CFSE-low frequency of 0.002% (template counts) or 0.001% (read counts). Clones were considered mappable if detected in sequenced pre-transplant spleen, lymph node, or MLR CFSE-low populations of the donor or recipient. Cumulative frequency of alloreactive clones was calculated as a percentage of all sequences weighted by copy number. Entries here come from immuneACCESS through TCRdb and include only in-frame sequences with V and J called. Some clones fail to appear in such tables; in the studies checked, an unresolved V gene covers under half of the shortfall, and the cause of the remainder is unknown. V, J and clone size were drawn from that table, and D and trimming were deduced from the DNA. This sample has approximately 4,000 clones in its table, and 25% to 30% of those were observed once. 7.9% of the sample goes to the ten largest clones.

Read against the paper, the sample's time point label means: cells obtained before transplantation from donor or recipient. In mixed lymphocyte reactions, around 200,000 CFSE-labeled pre-transplant responders were plated with around 200,000 irradiated violet-dye-labeled stimulators and cultured for 6 days. Proliferating CD3+CD4+CFSE-low and CD3+CD8+CFSE-low responder cells were FACS-sorted on a BD Influx sorter after the mixed lymphocyte reaction. Notes on this clone: There are no base qualities to consult, and no much larger clone falls within one base.

Sequences were derived from alloreactive CD4+ T cells from a mixed lymphocyte reaction culture, sampled before transplantation. Read against the paper, the sample's cell subset or site label means: CFSE-low proliferating T cells sorted from roughly 6-day pre-transplant mixed lymphocyte reaction (GvH or HvG direction). Here the chain combines TRBV10-3 and TRBJ2-1, with no D gene named confidently. The source of this sequence is a human patient who was an organ donor for intestinal transplantation. The sequenced DNA: TGTGCCATCAGTGATAGACCAGTGAACGATGAGCAGTTCTTC. The encoded protein is CAISDRPVNDEQFF.